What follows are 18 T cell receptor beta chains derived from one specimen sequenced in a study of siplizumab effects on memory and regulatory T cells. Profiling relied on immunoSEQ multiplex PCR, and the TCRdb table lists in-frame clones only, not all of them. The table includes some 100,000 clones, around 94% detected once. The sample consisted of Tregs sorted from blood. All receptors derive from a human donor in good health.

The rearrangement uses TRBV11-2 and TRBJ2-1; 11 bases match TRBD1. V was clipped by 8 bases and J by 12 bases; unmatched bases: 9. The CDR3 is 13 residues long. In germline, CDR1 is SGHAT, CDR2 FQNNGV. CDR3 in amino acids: CASGWDRGIWQFF. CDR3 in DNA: TGTGCCAGCGGCTGGGACAGGGGGATATGGCAGTTCTTC.

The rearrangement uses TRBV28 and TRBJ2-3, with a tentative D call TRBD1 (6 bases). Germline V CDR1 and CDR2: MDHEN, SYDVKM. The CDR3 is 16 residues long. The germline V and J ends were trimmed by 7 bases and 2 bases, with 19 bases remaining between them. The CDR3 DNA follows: TGTGCCAGCATCCCCCGGGGCAGGGGAGACACAGATACGCAGTATTTT. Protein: CASIPRGRGDTDTQYF.

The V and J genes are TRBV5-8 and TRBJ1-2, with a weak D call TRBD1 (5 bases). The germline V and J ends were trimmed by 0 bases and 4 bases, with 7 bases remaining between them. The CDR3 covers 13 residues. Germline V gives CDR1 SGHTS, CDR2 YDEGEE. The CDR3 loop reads CASSLAGTYGYTF. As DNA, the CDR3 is TGTGCCAGCAGCTTGGCAGGGACCTATGGCTACACCTTC.

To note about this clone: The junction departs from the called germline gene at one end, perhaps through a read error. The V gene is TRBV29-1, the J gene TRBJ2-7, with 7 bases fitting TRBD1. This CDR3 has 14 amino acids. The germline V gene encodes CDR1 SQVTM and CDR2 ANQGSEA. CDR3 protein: CSVQGGRGAYKQYF. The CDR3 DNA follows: TGCAGCGTTCAAGGGGGCAGGGGAGCCTACAAGCAGTACTTC.

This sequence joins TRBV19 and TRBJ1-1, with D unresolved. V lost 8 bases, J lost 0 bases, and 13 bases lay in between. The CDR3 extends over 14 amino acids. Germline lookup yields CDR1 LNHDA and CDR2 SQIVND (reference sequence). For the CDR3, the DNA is TGTGCCAGTCGCATATCGCGGGTGAACACTGAAGCTTTCTTT. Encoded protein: CASRISRVNTEAFF.

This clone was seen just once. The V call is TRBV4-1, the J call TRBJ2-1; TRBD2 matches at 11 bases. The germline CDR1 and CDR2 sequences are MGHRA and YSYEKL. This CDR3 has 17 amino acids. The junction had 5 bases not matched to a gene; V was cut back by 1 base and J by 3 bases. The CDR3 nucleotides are TGCGCCAGCAGCCAAGCCCCACTAGCGGGAGACTACAATGAGCAGTTCTTC. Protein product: CASSQAPLAGDYNEQFF.

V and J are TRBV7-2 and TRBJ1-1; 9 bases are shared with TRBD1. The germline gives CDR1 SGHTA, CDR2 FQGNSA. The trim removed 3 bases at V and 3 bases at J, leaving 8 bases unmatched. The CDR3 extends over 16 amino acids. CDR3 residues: CASSLRSGTGYTEAFF. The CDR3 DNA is TGTGCCAGCAGCTTGCGGTCGGGGACAGGGTACACTGAAGCTTTCTTT.

CDR3 amino acids: CASSLWQYNEQFF. The CDR3 coding sequence is TGCGCCAGCAGCTTGTGGCAGTACAATGAGCAGTTCTTC. This chain connects TRBV5-1 to TRBJ2-1; D remains unclear. This CDR3 spans 13 amino acids. V lost 1 base and J 4 bases, leaving 6 bases between the germline ends. CDR1 SGHRS and CDR2 YFSETQ come from the germline V gene.

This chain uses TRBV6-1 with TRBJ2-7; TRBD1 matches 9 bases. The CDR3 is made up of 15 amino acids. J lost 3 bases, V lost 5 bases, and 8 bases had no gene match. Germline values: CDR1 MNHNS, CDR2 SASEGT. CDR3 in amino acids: CASSKPGTGNYEQYF. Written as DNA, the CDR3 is TGTGCCAGCAGTAAACCCGGGACAGGGAACTACGAGCAGTACTTC.

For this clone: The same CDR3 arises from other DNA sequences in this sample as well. For the CDR3, the DNA is TGTGCCAGCAGCTTCCAAGAGACCCAGTACTTC. Protein: CASSFQETQYF. The rearrangement links TRBV7-9 to TRBJ2-5; the D is unclear. The germline V gene has CDR1 SEHNR and CDR2 FQNEAQ (reference sequence). The CDR3 has 11 amino acids. Trimming pared 3 bases from V and 1 base from J, leaving 0 bases between. Full variable domain (remainder filled in from reference TRBV7-9 and TRBJ2-5): DTGVSQNPRHKITKRGQNVTFRCDPISEHNRLYWYRQTLGQGPEFLTYFQNEAQLEKSRLLSDRFSAERPKGSFSTLEIQRTEQGDSAMYLCASSFQETQYFGPGTRLLVL.

CDR3 nucleotide sequence: TGTGCCAGTGGAGTGGGACAGCCAGCGTACGAGCAGTACTTC. Protein sequence: CASGVGQPAYEQYF. The chain combines TRBV19 with TRBJ2-7, with 7 bases lining up with TRBD1. The CDR3 consists of 14 residues. Per the germline V gene, CDR1 is LNHDA and CDR2 is SQIVND (reference sequence). V trimming: 8 bases; J trimming: 4 bases; junction bases outside the gene matches: 11. Complete variable domain (other parts from reference TRBV19 and TRBJ2-7): DGGITQSPKYLFRKEGQNVTLSCEQNLNHDAMYWYRQDPGQGLRLIYYSQIVNDFQKGDIAEGYSVSREKKESFPLTVTSAQKNPTAFYLCASGVGQPAYEQYFGPGTRLTVT.

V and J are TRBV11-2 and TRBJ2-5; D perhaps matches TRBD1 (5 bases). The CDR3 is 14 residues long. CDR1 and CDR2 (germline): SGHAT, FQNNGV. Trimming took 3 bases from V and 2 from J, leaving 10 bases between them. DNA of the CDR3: TGTGCCAGCAGCTTTGGCAGGGCTCAAGAGACCCAGTACTTC. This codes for CASSFGRAQETQYF.

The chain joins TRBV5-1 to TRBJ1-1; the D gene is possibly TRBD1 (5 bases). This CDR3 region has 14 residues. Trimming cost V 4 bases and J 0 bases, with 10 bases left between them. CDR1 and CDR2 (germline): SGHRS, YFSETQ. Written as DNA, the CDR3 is TGCGCCAGCAGCACAGGACTGATGAACACTGAAGCTTTCTTT. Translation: CASSTGLMNTEAFF.

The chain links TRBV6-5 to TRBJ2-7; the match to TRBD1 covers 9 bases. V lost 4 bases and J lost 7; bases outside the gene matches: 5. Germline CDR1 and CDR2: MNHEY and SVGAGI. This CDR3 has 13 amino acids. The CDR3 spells CASSWTGEREQYF. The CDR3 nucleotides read TGTGCCAGCAGTTGGACAGGGGAAAGAGAGCAGTACTTC.

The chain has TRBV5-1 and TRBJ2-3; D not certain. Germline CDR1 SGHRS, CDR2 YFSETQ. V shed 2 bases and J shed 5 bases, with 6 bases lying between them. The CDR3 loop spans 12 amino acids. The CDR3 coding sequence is TGCGCCAGCAGCTTTGGTATAGATACGCAGTATTTT. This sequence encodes CASSFGIDTQYF. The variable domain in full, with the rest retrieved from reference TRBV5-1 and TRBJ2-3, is KAGVTQTPRYLIKTRGQQVTLSCSPISGHRSVSWYQQTPGQGLQFLFEYFSETQRNKGNFPGRFSGRQFSNSRSEMNVSTLELGDSALYLCASSFGIDTQYFGPGTRLTVL.

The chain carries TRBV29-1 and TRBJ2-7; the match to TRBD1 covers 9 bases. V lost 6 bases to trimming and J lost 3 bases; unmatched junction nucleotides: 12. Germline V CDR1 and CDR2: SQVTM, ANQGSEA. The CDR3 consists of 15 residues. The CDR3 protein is CSVAGGTGSGYEQYF. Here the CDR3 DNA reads TGCAGCGTCGCAGGGGGGACAGGGTCTGGCTACGAGCAGTACTTC.

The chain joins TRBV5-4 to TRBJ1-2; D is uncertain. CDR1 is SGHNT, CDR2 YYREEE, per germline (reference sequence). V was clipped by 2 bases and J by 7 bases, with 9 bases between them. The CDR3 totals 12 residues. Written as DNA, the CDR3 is TGTGCCAGCAGCTTAAGAGGACTTGGCTACACCTTC. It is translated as CASSLRGLGYTF.

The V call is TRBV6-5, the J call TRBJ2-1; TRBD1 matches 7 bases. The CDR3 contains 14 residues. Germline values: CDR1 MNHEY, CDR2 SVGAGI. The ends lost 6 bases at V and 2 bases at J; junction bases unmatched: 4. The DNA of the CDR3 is TGTGCCAGCAGACTGCAGGGGGCCTACAATGAGCAGTTCTTC. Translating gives CASRLQGAYNEQFF.